Each of the 14 T cell receptor beta chains below was sequenced from the same sample in a study of blood T cell repertoires in COVID-19 (dated by TCRdb to 2019 to 2021). The method was the immunoSEQ multiplex PCR assay. This is the immuneACCESS table as TCRdb keeps it, with only in-frame sequences that have V and J called. A part of the clones is gone; compared with another copy, unresolved V genes explain less than half, and the rest is unexplained. The table for this sample lists 25,000 to 30,000 clones; roughly nine tenths of them were counted only once. The ten largest account for 3.5% of the sample. Source material: peripheral blood. These receptors originate from a human donor in a cohort sampled during active COVID-19.

This clone was observed a handful of times. This chain uses TRBV30 with TRBJ2-7; TRBD2 might be the D (6 bases). Germline-derived CDR1 and CDR2 are GTSNPN and SVGIG (reference sequence). V was shortened by 5 bases and J by 6 bases, with 17 bases between the two germline ends. The CDR3 loop spans 13 amino acids. CDR3 DNA: TGTGCCTGGGAGCGGGCCGTGCTGGCCGAGCAGTACTTC. It encodes CAWERAVLAEQYF.

This clone was seen only once. The chain couples TRBV2 to TRBJ2-3; 10 positions match TRBD2. Germline V CDR1 and CDR2: SNHLY, FYNNEI. CDR3 length: 15 amino acids. V gave up 7 bases and J gave up 5 bases; unmatched junction bases: 9. The CDR3 DNA sequence: TGTGCCAGCATCTCCCAGCGGGGGGGGCGAGATACGCAGTATTTT. Translating gives CASISQRGGRDTQYF.

The chain has TRBV19 and TRBJ2-1; TRBD2 agrees at 11 bases. The V and J ends lost 5 bases and 3 bases, in that order; junction bases with no gene match: 6. The CDR3 is 16 amino acids. CDR1 and CDR2 from the germline V gene are LNHDA and SQIVND (reference sequence). The CDR3 DNA is TGTGCCAGTAGTCATGCCGGGACTAGCGGCTACAATGAGCAGTTCTTC. Amino acid sequence: CASSHAGTSGYNEQFF.

The CDR3 region has the DNA TGTGCCAGCAGCCCCACTTCAGCGGAAGAGACCCAGTACTTC. It specifies CASSPTSAEETQYF. The chain carries TRBV3-1 (or the pseudogene TRBV3-2) and TRBJ2-5; tentative D call: TRBD2 (5 bases). The germline gives CDR1 LGHDT, CDR2 YNNKEL (reference sequence). V was trimmed by 4 bases and J by 3 bases, leaving 12 bases between them. The CDR3 has 14 residues.

This chain joins TRBV18 and TRBJ1-5, with D unclear. CDR3 length: 16 residues. Germline V gene data show CDR1 as KGHSH and CDR2 as LQKENI. V lost 1 base to trimming and J lost 3 bases, with 13 bases between them. CDR3 DNA: TGTGCCAGCTCACCACGACCGGGTCAATCCAATCAGCCCCAGCATTTT. Amino acid sequence: CASSPRPGQSNQPQHF.

The V gene is TRBV6-2 or TRBV6-3, the J gene TRBJ2-7, with 7 nucleotides matching TRBD1. This CDR3 is built from 16 residues. V was pared by 4 bases and J by 3 bases, with 12 bases of the junction left unmatched. The V gene's germline CDR1 is MNHEY and CDR2 SVGEGT. The CDR3 DNA follows: TGTGCCAGCAGTTCCACCCCGGACAGGTTATTCTACGAGCAGTACTTC. It codes for CASSSTPDRLFYEQYF.

V gene TRBV30 combines with J gene TRBJ1-5, with D maybe TRBD1 (6 bases). V was trimmed by 3 bases and J by 5 bases, leaving 11 bases between them. Germline-derived CDR1 and CDR2 are GTSNPN and SVGIG (reference sequence). The CDR3 is 13 amino acids. The chain's CDR3 is CAWSPAGDQPQHF. The DNA of the CDR3 is TGTGCCTGGAGCCCAGCAGGGGATCAGCCCCAGCATTTT.

V and J are TRBV6-5 and TRBJ2-3; 11 bases agree with TRBD2. CDR1 is MNHEY and CDR2 is SVGAGI in the germline V gene. The V segment lost 5 bases and the J segment 7 bases; nucleotides outside the gene matches: 8. CDR3 size: 15 residues. The CDR3: CASSTGTSGTNTQYF. The CDR3, as DNA: TGTGCCAGCAGTACGGGGACTAGCGGTACAAATACGCAGTATTTT.

J is TRBJ2-5 and V is TRBV5-1; a weak D match, TRBD2 (6 bases). There are 13 residues in the CDR3. Trimming took 2 bases from V and 4 from J, leaving 9 bases between them. CDR1 and CDR2 from the germline V gene are SGHRS and YFSETQ. The CDR3 is CASSFSGVETQYF. In nucleotides, the CDR3 is TGCGCCAGCAGCTTTTCGGGGGTAGAGACCCAGTACTTC.

V is TRBV6-5 and J is TRBJ1-5; TRBD1 matches 7 bases. The CDR3 consists of 13 residues. Germline V gene lookup returns CDR1 MNHEY and CDR2 SVGAGI. J gave up 4 bases and V 6 bases, and 3 bases lay outside the gene matches. The CDR3 reads CASRGGWNQPQHF. Here the CDR3 DNA reads TGTGCCAGCAGAGGGGGCTGGAATCAGCCCCAGCATTTT.

The chain is built from TRBV6-6 and TRBJ1-4; maybe TRBD1 (6 bases). The CDR3 is 14 amino acids. In germline, CDR1 is MNHNY, CDR2 SVGAGI (reference sequence). V lost 6 bases and J lost 5, with 13 bases in between. The CDR3 region is CASRPGHANEKLFF. The CDR3 DNA is TGTGCCAGCAGACCGGGACATGCAAATGAAAAACTGTTTTTT.

The V and J genes are TRBV24-1 and TRBJ1-4; D perhaps matches TRBD1 (5 bases). From germline, CDR1 is KGHDR and CDR2 SFDVKD. This CDR3 region has 13 residues. The germline V and J ends were trimmed by 12 bases and 3 bases, with 13 bases remaining between them. CDR3 nucleotide sequence: TGTGCCCCGCCGGGGGGGGCTAATGAAAAACTGTTTTTT. This translates into CAPPGGANEKLFF.

The count of this clone is one. The chain links TRBV6-5 to TRBJ1-4; no clear D. CDR1 and CDR2 from the germline V gene are MNHEY and SVGAGI. This CDR3 contains 15 residues. V was clipped by 6 bases and J by 3 bases, with 14 bases between them. CDR3 sequence reads: CASRLRGLPNEKLFF. The CDR3 nucleotides are TGTGCCAGCAGACTTCGGGGTTTACCTAATGAAAAACTGTTTTTT.

To note about this clone: The sample has other DNA sequences that encode this CDR3 too. This chain joins TRBV4-1 and TRBJ1-2; D is perhaps TRBD1 (5 bases). Per the germline V gene, CDR1 is MGHRA and CDR2 is YSYEKL. V lost 1 base, J lost 5 bases, and 14 bases lay in between. The CDR3 sequence is 15 residues long. This CDR3 is CASSQGEGALYGYTF. The CDR3 region has the DNA TGCGCCAGCAGCCAAGGAGAAGGGGCGCTTTATGGCTACACCTTC.